These 18 T cell receptor beta chains came from one sample sequenced in a study of response to subunit inactivated influenza vaccine. TCRdb called the RT-PCR reads again in MiXCR, with one record for every CDR3 protein. The sample has about 570,000 distinct CDR3 sequences, roughly 12% seen once. This sample was shared with a second study, whose subject was T cells expressing NK-cell markers. As reported in that work: TCR beta cDNA was made by 5'RACE template switching with UMIs.

This sample comprised PBMCs from blood, obtained on the day of vaccination. These receptors were taken from a man between 50 and 59 years old who received an inactivated influenza vaccine.

This clonotype was detected ten times or more. The chain combines TRBV28 with TRBJ1-1; D gene uncertain. Germline values: CDR1 MDHEN, CDR2 SYDVKM. Trimming took 0 bases from V and 1 from J, leaving 0 bases between them. The CDR3 covers 12 residues. Written as DNA, the CDR3 is TGTGCCAGCAGTTTATGGAACACTGAAGCTTTCTTT. Translated, it gives CASSLWNTEAFF.

V gene TRBV5-6 combines with J gene TRBJ2-5, with 11 positions matching TRBD2. V was clipped by 5 bases and J by 4 bases; unmatched bases: 4. The CDR3 extends over 14 amino acids. Germline V gives CDR1 SGHDT, CDR2 YYEEEE. As DNA, the CDR3 is TGTGCCAGCAGAACGGGACTAGCGGCAGAGACCCAGTACTTC. Amino acid sequence: CASRTGLAAETQYF.

CDR3 DNA: TGTGCCTGGAGTGTACGTACAGTATGGTTGAACACTGAAGCTTTCTTT. Amino acid sequence: CAWSVRTVWLNTEAFF. The chain carries TRBV30 and TRBJ1-1; no firm D call. V was pared by 0 bases and J by 0 bases, with 14 bases between. Germline loops: CDR1 GTSNPN, CDR2 SVGIG (reference sequence). This CDR3 spans 16 amino acids. Using reference TRBV30 and TRBJ1-1 for the parts outside the CDR3, the full variable domain is SQTIHQWPATLVQPVGSPLSLECTVEGTSNPNLYWYRQAAGRGLQLLFYSVGIGQISSEVPQNLSASRPQDRQFILSSKKLLLSDSGFYLCAWSVRTVWLNTEAFFGQGTRLTVV.

This clonotype showed up just a few times. This chain joins TRBV5-5 and TRBJ1-1, with a possible D match to TRBD1 (5 bases). CDR1 is SGHKS and CDR2 is YYEKEE in the germline V gene (reference sequence). There are 16 residues in the CDR3. Trimming left V 0 bases short and J 5 bases short, with 17 bases between. The CDR3 DNA reads as TGTGCCAGCAGCTTGGTCCTCCGGGACCCGGGGACTGAAGCTTTCTTT. It is translated as CASSLVLRDPGTEAFF.

This clonotype was detected a few times. The chain employs TRBV20-1 and TRBJ2-3; 13 nucleotides agree with TRBD2. V lost 8 bases to trimming and J lost 2 bases; unmatched junction nucleotides: 4. This CDR3 comprises 14 residues. Germline lookup yields CDR1 DFQATT and CDR2 SNEGSKA (reference sequence). The CDR3 region is CSRGTSGVTDTQYF. The DNA of the CDR3 is TGCAGTCGGGGGACTAGCGGGGTCACAGATACGCAGTATTTT.

This clonotype has ten or more counts. The gene calls are TRBV13 and TRBJ2-5; no firm D call. The CDR3 loop spans 13 amino acids. Germline CDR1 and CDR2: PRHDT and FYEKMQ (reference sequence). Deletions cut 2 bases from V and 2 bases from J, with 6 bases between. The CDR3 loop reads CASSLHGQETQYF. The CDR3 DNA sequence: TGTGCCAGCAGCTTACACGGACAAGAGACCCAGTACTTC.

On this clonotype: This sequence may be a read error, since a much larger clone differs from it by one base. The rearrangement uses TRBV24-1 and TRBJ2-3; D not certain. Germline V gene lookup returns CDR1 KGHDR and CDR2 SFDVKD. The CDR3 length is 13 residues. The CDR3 DNA reads TGTGCCACCAGTGGTCCTCACACAGATACGCATTATTTT. This gives the protein CATSGPHTDTHYF.

This clonotype has a handful of counts. V is TRBV6-1 and J is TRBJ2-1; possible D gene TRBD1, 5 bases. The V end lost 6 bases, the J end lost 9 bases, and 18 bases lay between the germline ends. Per germline, CDR1 MNHNS and CDR2 SASEGT. The CDR3 length is 14 residues. The CDR3 reads CASRQERIGSEQFF. The CDR3 nucleotides are TGTGCCAGCAGACAGGAGAGGATAGGAAGTGAGCAGTTCTTC.

The chain carries TRBV10-3 and TRBJ2-7; D ambiguous. The V gene's germline CDR1 is ENHRY and CDR2 SYGVKD. Trimming pared 3 bases from V and 0 bases from J, leaving 6 bases between. There are 13 residues in the CDR3. The CDR3 spells CAISDTVSYEQYF. In DNA, the CDR3 is TGTGCCATCAGTGACACCGTCTCCTACGAGCAGTACTTC.

V is TRBV6-2 or TRBV6-3 and J is TRBJ2-1; 9 nucleotides agree with TRBD2. Per germline, CDR1 MNHEY and CDR2 SVGEGT. The CDR3 runs 15 residues. V gave up 7 bases and J gave up 5 bases; unmatched junction bases: 9. The CDR3 DNA reads TGTGCCAGCACCACCGGGACTAGCCCGAACAATGAGCAGTTCTTC. Translated: CASTTGTSPNNEQFF.

This clonotype was detected ten times or more. The rearrangement links TRBV12-3 or TRBV12-4 to TRBJ1-2, with D tentatively TRBD1 (6 bases). V was pared by 5 bases and J by 7 bases, with 17 bases between. This CDR3 is 14 amino acids long. This CDR3 is CASSHGQLLGGYTF. The CDR3 DNA is TGTGCCAGCAGTCACGGACAGCTCTTGGGTGGCTACACCTTC.

In its sample, this clonotype was seen a few times. This sequence joins TRBV20-1 and TRBJ2-5, with D hard to call. V lost 0 bases and J 2 bases, leaving 13 bases between the germline ends. CDR1 DFQATT and CDR2 SNEGSKA come from the germline V gene (reference sequence). This CDR3 comprises 15 residues. The CDR3, as DNA: TGCAGTGCTAGAGAGGCCAGTGGCGGACAAGAGACCCAGTACTTC. The encoded protein is CSAREASGGQETQYF.

V and J are TRBV7-8 and TRBJ2-1, with a weak D call TRBD2 (7 bases). Trimming took off 1 base at V and 5 bases at J, with 15 bases between the two ends. Germline V gene data show CDR1 as SGHVS and CDR2 as FQNEAQ. The CDR3 length is 16 residues. The CDR3 DNA follows: TGTGCCAGCAGCTTAGTGTCCGGGGGGCTGGACAATGAGCAGTTCTTC. Protein: CASSLVSGGLDNEQFF.

V gene TRBV28 combines with J gene TRBJ2-1, with 9 bases aligning to TRBD2. V lost 5 bases, J lost 8 bases, and 13 bases stayed unmatched. Germline CDR1 MDHEN, CDR2 SYDVKM. The CDR3 consists of 16 residues. As DNA, the CDR3 is TGTGCCAGCAGTCGGACCGGGACTAGCATTCTTGATGAGCAGTTCTTC. Its translation is CASSRTGTSILDEQFF.

The CDR3 region has the DNA TGTGCCAGCAGTTACTCGAGCAGGGTAAACGAGCAGTACTTC. Residues: CASSYSSRVNEQYF. This chain links TRBV6-5 with TRBJ2-7; a weak D match, TRBD1 (5 bases). CDR3 size: 14 residues. V was pared by 0 bases and J by 5 bases, with 11 bases between. Germline CDR1 is MNHEY and CDR2 is SVGAGI.

The chain carries TRBV4-1 and TRBJ2-2; 7 positions agree with TRBD1. The germline V gene has CDR1 MGHRA and CDR2 YSYEKL. The junction had 9 bases not matched to a gene; V was cut back by 8 bases and J by 6 bases. CDR3 length: 14 amino acids. The CDR3: CASRRTGRSGELFF. CDR3 nucleotides: TGCGCCAGCCGGAGGACAGGCAGGTCCGGGGAGCTGTTTTTT.

This clonotype has only a few counts. The chain combines TRBV20-1 with TRBJ2-5; 13 bases are a match to TRBD2. After removal of 1 base from V and 0 bases from J, the junction contained 2 bases not matched to a gene. The germline CDR1 and CDR2 sequences are DFQATT and SNEGSKA (reference sequence). This CDR3 is 16 amino acids long. The CDR3 DNA follows: TGCAGTGCTAGAGTTGGGACTAGCGGGAACCAAGAGACCCAGTACTTC. It specifies CSARVGTSGNQETQYF.

The chain employs TRBV11-1 and TRBJ2-1; the D is unclear. Germline lookup yields CDR1 SGHAT and CDR2 FQDESV (reference sequence). This CDR3 spans 14 amino acids. Trimming took 4 bases from V and 0 from J, leaving 7 bases between them. For the CDR3, the DNA is TGTGCCAGCAGCTCCCTGGCCTCCTACAATGAGCAGTTCTTC. Encoded protein: CASSSLASYNEQFF. The variable domain in full, with the rest retrieved from reference TRBV11-1 and TRBJ2-1, is EAEVAQSPRYKITEKSQAVAFWCDPISGHATLYWYRQILGQGPELLVQFQDESVVDDSQLPKDRFSAERLKGVDSTLKIQPAELGDSAMYLCASSSLASYNEQFFGPGTRLTVL.